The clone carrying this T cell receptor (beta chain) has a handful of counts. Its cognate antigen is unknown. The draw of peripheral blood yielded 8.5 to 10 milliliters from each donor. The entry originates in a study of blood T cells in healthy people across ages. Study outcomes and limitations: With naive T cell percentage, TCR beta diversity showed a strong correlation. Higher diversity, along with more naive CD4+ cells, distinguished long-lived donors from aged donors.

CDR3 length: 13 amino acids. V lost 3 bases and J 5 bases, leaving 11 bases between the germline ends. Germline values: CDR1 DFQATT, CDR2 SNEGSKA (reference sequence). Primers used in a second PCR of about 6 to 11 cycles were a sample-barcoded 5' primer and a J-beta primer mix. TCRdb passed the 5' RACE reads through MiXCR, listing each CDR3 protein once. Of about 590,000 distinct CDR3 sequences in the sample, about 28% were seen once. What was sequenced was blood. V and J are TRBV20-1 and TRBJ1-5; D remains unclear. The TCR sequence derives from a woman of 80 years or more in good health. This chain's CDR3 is CSARGDGYQPQHF. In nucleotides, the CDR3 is TGCAGTGCTAGGGGCGACGGTTATCAGCCCCAGCATTTT.